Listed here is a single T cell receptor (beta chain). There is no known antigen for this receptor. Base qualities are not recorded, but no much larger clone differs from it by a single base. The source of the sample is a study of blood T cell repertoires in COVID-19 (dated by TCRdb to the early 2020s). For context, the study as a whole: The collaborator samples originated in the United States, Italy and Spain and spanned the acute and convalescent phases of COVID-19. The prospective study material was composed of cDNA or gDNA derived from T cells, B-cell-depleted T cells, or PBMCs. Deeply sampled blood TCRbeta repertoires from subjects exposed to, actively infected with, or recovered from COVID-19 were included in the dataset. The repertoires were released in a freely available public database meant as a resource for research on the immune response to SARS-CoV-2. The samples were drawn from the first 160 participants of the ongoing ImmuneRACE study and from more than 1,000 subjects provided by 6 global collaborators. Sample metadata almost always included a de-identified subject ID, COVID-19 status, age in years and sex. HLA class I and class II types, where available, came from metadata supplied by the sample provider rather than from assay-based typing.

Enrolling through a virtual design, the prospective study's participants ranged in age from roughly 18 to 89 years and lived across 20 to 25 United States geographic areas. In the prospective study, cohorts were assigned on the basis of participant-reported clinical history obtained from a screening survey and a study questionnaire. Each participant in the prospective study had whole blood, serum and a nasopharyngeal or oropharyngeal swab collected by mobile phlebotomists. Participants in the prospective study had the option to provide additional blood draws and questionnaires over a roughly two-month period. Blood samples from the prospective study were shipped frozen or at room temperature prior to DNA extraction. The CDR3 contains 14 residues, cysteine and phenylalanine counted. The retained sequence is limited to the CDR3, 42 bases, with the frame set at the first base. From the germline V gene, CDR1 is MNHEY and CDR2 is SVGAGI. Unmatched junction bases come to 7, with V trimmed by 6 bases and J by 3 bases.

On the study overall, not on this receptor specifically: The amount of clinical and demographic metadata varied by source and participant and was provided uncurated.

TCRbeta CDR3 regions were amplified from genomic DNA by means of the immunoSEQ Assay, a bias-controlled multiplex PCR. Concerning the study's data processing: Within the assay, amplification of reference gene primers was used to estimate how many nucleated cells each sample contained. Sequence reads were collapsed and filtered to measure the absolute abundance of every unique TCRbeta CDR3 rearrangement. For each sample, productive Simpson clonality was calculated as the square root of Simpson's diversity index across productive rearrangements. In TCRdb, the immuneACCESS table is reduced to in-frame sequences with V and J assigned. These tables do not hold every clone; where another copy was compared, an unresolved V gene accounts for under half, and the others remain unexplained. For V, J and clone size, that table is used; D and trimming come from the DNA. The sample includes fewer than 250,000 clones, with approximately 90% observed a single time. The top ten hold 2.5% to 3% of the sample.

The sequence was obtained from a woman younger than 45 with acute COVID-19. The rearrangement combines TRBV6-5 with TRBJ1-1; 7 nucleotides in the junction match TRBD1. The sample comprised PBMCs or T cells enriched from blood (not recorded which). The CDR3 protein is CASREGAEDTEAFF. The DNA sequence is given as TGTGCCAGCAGAGAGGGGGCGGAGGACACTGAAGCTTTCTTT.